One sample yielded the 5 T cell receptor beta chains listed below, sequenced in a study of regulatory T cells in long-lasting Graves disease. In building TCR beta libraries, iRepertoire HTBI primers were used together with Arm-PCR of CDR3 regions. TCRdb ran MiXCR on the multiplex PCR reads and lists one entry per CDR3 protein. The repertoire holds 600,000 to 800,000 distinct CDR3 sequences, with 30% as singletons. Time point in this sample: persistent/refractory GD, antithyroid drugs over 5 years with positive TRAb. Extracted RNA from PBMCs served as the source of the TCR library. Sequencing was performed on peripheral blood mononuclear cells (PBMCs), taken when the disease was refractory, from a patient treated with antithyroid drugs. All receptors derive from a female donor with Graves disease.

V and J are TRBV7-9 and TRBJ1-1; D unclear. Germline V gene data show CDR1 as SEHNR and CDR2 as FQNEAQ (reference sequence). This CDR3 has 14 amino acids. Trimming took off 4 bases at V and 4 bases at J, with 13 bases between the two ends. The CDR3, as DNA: TGTGCCAGCAGCTCAGGAGGGAGAAGCACTGAAGCTTTCTTT. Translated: CASSSGGRSTEAFF.

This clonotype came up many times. DNA for the CDR3: TGCGCCAGCAGCGCGGGACAGGGGGCTTACGAGCAGTACTTC. As protein: CASSAGQGAYEQYF. V is TRBV5-1 and J is TRBJ2-7, with 12 bases fitting TRBD1. V dropped 4 bases and J dropped 4; count of bases not matched to a gene: 3. This CDR3 has 14 amino acids. CDR1 SGHRS and CDR2 YFSETQ come from the germline V gene.

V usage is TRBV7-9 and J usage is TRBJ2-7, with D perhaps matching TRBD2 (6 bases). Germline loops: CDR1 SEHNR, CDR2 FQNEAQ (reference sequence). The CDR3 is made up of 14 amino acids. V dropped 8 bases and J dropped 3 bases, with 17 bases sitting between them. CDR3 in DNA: TGTGCCAGCCTCCCCGCGGGACGTAACTACGAGCAGTACTTC. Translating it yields CASLPAGRNYEQYF.

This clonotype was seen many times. As DNA, the CDR3 is TGTGCCAGCAGTCCTCCGGGACCAACCACTGAAGCTTTCTTT. It specifies CASSPPGPTTEAFF. The chain employs TRBV12-3 or TRBV12-4 and TRBJ1-1; TRBD1 is a possible D gene (5 bases). The CDR3 totals 14 residues. The V and J ends lost 5 bases and 4 bases respectively, with 14 bases between them.

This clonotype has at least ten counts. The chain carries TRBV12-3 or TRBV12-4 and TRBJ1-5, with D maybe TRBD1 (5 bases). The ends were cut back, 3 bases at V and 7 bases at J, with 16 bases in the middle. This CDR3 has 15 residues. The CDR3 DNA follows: TGTGCCAGCAGTTTTCACCGGCAGGGCAGGCAGCCCCAGCATTTT. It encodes CASSFHRQGRQPQHF.